This T cell receptor beta chain was documented in a study of blood T cells in healthy people across ages. Study background: The capture of about one barcoded beta molecule per two T cells was achieved by template switching. Notes on the study in general: Observed TCR beta diversity showed a strong correlation with the percentage of naive T cells as measured by flow cytometry.

PBMCs, at least 7 million per sample, were isolated. CDR1 is MNHEY, CDR2 SMNVEV, per germline (reference sequence). The CDR3 totals 14 residues. As to this clonotype: No antigen is known for it. The junction shows a germline mismatch at one end, possibly a read error.

A second about 7 to 12 cycle PCR used barcoded and J-beta primers. At least 2.5 million CDR3-containing paired-end reads were obtained per sample. A single record per CDR3 protein comes from TCRdb applying MiXCR to the 5' RACE reads. In the table there are about 1.4 million distinct CDR3 sequences, approximately 59% of which are singletons. This receptor was identified in a man aged 18 to 29 in good health. The chain uses TRBV27 and TRBJ2-7; TRBD2 is a possible D gene (5 bases). The sequenced sample consisted of blood. The CDR3 sequence: CASGFSYGDYEQYF. The CDR3 DNA reads TGTGCCAGCGGTTTCTCCTACGGGGACTACGAGCAGTACTTC.